A single sample is the source of the 9 T cell receptor beta chains below, sequenced in a study of T cell responses to AZD1222 COVID-19 vaccine (dated by TCRdb to the early 2020s). Library construction relied on the immunoSEQ multiplex PCR assay. TCRdb retrieved this table from immuneACCESS and kept in-frame rearrangements only. Not all clones are present; in checked studies, unresolved V genes account for under half, and no reason is known for the remainder. The sample records 140,000 to 150,000 clones, around 90% of which are singletons. Approximately 1.7% of the sample belongs to the ten largest clones. The meaning of the sample's time point label: baseline before first vaccination. The specimen was peripheral blood, collected on day 0 of AZD1222 vaccination. The origin of the receptors is an adult in good health.

CDR3 nucleotide sequence: TGCGCCAGCAGCTTGGGGGTCAGTTTGAACACTGAAGCTTTCTTT. Its translation is CASSLGVSLNTEAFF. The V gene is TRBV5-1, the J gene TRBJ1-1; D gene ambiguous. Trimming removed 0 bases at V and 0 bases at J, with 9 bases between. From germline, CDR1 is SGHRS and CDR2 YFSETQ. This CDR3 contains 15 residues.

The rearrangement joins TRBV6-1 to TRBJ2-7; 7 bases line up with TRBD2. The CDR3 has 17 residues. J lost 0 bases, V lost 4 bases, and 12 bases had no gene match. Looked up from germline, CDR1 is MNHNS and CDR2 is SASEGT. CDR3 in amino acids: CASSVYHSSGSSYEQYF. CDR3 sequence (DNA): TGTGCCAGCAGTGTATATCACTCTAGCGGCAGCTCCTACGAGCAGTACTTC.

The rearrangement uses TRBV15 and TRBJ2-3, with D uncertain. CDR1 and CDR2 (germline): LNHNV, YYDKDF (reference sequence). Trimming left V 3 bases short and J 3 bases short, with 10 bases between. The CDR3 loop spans 14 amino acids. The CDR3 protein is CATSSGRETDTQYF. CDR3 in DNA: TGTGCCACCAGCAGCGGACGAGAGACAGATACGCAGTATTTT.

The chain joins TRBV29-1 to TRBJ2-2, with 8 bases aligning to TRBD2. This CDR3 region has 16 residues. The J segment lost 4 bases and the V segment lost 0 bases, leaving 7 bases of the junction unmatched. Germline V gene data show CDR1 as SQVTM and CDR2 as ANQGSEA. CDR3 in DNA: TGCAGCGTTGAAGATCGGGGGGGCGTCCGCACCGGGGAGCTGTTTTTT. Its protein is CSVEDRGGVRTGELFF.

The chain has TRBV7-9 and TRBJ2-2, with 7 bases that match TRBD1. The CDR3 extends over 18 amino acids. Germline values: CDR1 SEHNR, CDR2 FQNEAQ (reference sequence). V shed 1 base, J shed 3 bases, and the junction held 11 bases outside the gene matches. The CDR3 protein is CASSLGDRFLKDTGELFF. DNA for the CDR3: TGTGCCAGCAGCTTAGGGGACAGATTTTTAAAAGACACCGGGGAGCTGTTTTTT.

The genes are TRBV7-2 and TRBJ1-1; D may be TRBD1 (6 bases). V lost 4 bases to trimming and J lost 3 bases, with 15 bases between them. CDR1 and CDR2 (germline): SGHTA, FQGNSA. This CDR3 comprises 15 residues. The CDR3 DNA follows: TGTGCCAGCAGCTCTCGATTACAGGGATACACTGAAGCTTTCTTT. Its translation: CASSSRLQGYTEAFF. The full variable domain, completed using reference TRBV7-2 and TRBJ1-1, is GAGVSQSPSNKVTEKGKDVELRCDPISGHTALYWYRQSLGQGLEFLIYFQGNSAPDKSGLPSDRFSAERTGGSVSTLTIQRTQQEDSAVYLCASSSRLQGYTEAFFGQGTRLTVV.

The genes are TRBV9 and TRBJ1-1; D is perhaps TRBD1 (6 bases). Trimming cost V 3 bases and J 1 base, with 10 bases left between them. Germline values: CDR1 SGDLS, CDR2 YYNGEE. CDR3 length: 14 amino acids. The CDR3 DNA follows: TGTGCCAGCAGCGGAGGACAGACGAACACTGAAGCTTTCTTT. It encodes CASSGGQTNTEAFF.

The V gene is TRBV24-1, the J gene TRBJ2-1; D gene uncertain. CDR1 is KGHDR and CDR2 is SFDVKD in the germline V gene. This CDR3 region has 12 residues. V was pared by 8 bases and J by 3 bases, with 7 bases between. CDR3 sequence reads: CATKGFYNEQFF. The CDR3, as DNA: TGTGCCACCAAAGGCTTCTACAATGAGCAGTTCTTC.

The chain has TRBV6-5 and TRBJ1-2; the D is unclear. Germline V lookup: CDR1 MNHEY, CDR2 SVGAGI. V lost 4 bases and J 7 bases, leaving 22 bases between the germline ends. The CDR3 loop spans 16 amino acids. The CDR3 DNA reads TGTGCCAGCAGTTTATTAGGCGGTGGAGGTGTAGGTGGCTACACCTTC. Protein sequence: CASSLLGGGGVGGYTF.